The entry below describes one T cell receptor (beta chain). What it recognizes is unknown. V was pared by 4 bases and J by 0 bases, with 18 bases between. The CDR3 loop spans 17 amino acids. This sample was included in a study of blood T cells in healthy people across ages. Combining a sample-barcoded 5' primer with a J-beta primer mix, a second PCR ran for about 6 to 12 cycles. Using its own MiXCR run on the 5' RACE reads, TCRdb lists one record per CDR3 protein. The table shows around 800,000 distinct CDR3 sequences, with around a quarter occurring only once. Findings and caveats of the study: Diversity of TCR beta per million T cells declined in a roughly linear way with age.

This sample also appeared in a second study, on T cells of mothers and their children.

Material: blood. The chain combines TRBV12-3 or TRBV12-4 with TRBJ1-2; D gene unclear. This receptor was taken from a boy aged 5-17 years in good health. The CDR3, as DNA: TGTGCCAGCAGTTCCCGGTCCCGGTGGGGAACTAACTATGGCTACACCTTC. This translates into CASSSRSRWGTNYGYTF.